This T cell receptor (delta chain) was retrieved from a study of Vδ1+ human thymocytes. Notes on this clone: Antigen: not known.

Germline CDR1 and CDR2: TSWWSYY and QGS. J lost 4 bases, V lost 4 bases, and 9 bases had no gene match. This CDR3 is 16 amino acids long. Regarding the study as a whole: Thymic TRG and TRD repertoires appeared highly polyclonal, with Gaussian CDR3 length distributions.

The template was reverse-transcribed extracted RNA. Pooled V-gene forward primers with one constant-region reverse primer generated the CDR3 amplicons by multiplex PCR. TCRdb reanalysed the multiplex PCR reads via CATT. Of about 75,000 delta-chain clones listed, 30% to 40% are singletons. Between about 97% and 99.6% of sorted thymocytes were Vdelta1+. The TCR originated in a boy less than two years old who had congenital heart surgery. The rearrangement uses TRDV1 and TRDJ1; the match to TRDD3 covers 10 bases. Sequenced sample: Vdelta1+ gamma-delta thymocytes from the thymus. The subset was: FACS-sorted CD3+ TCRalphabeta- TCRVdelta1+ TCRVdelta2- thymocytes. The CDR3 nucleotides are TGTGCTCTTGGGGGTTCCTACTGGGGGATCGGCGATAAACTCATCTTT. It translates to CALGGSYWGIGDKLIF.